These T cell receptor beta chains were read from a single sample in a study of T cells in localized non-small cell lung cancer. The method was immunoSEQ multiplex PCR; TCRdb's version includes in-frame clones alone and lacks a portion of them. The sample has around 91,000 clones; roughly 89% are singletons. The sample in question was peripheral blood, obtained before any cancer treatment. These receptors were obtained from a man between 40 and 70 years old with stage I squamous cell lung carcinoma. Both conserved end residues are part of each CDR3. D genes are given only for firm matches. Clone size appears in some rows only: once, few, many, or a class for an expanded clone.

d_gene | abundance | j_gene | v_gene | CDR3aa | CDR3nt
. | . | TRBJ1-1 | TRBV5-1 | CASSLAAGERAEAFF | TGCGCCAGCAGCTTGGCCGCTGGGGAAAGGGCTGAAGCTTTCTTT
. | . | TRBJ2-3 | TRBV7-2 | CASSTPSTDTQYF | TGTGCCAGCAGCACCCCCAGCACAGATACGCAGTATTTT
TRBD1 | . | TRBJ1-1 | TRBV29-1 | CSGGTGMNTEAFF | TGCAGCGGGGGGACAGGCATGAACACTGAAGCTTTCTTT
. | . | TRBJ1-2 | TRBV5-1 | CASSLGYGTNYGYTF | TGCGCCAGCAGCTTAGGATACGGGACGAACTATGGCTACACCTTC
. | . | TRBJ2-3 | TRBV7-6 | CASSLVGGGPTDTQYF | TGTGCCAGCAGCTTAGTAGGGGGGGGCCCCACAGATACGCAGTATTTT
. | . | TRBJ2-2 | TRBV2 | CASSDSLGWGELFF | TGTGCCAGCAGTGACAGCCTGGGATGGGGGGAGCTGTTTTTT
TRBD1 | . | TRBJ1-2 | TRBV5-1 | CASHPSQGMGYGYTF | TGCGCCAGCCATCCTTCACAGGGGATGGGCTATGGCTACACCTTC
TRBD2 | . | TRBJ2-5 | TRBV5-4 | CASSLLTGGRETQYF | TGTGCCAGCAGCTTGCTTACGGGCGGGAGAGAGACCCAGTACTTC
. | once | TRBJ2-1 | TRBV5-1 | CASSLVLGTYNEQFF | TGCGCCAGCAGCTTGGTCTTAGGGACCTACAATGAGCAGTTCTTC
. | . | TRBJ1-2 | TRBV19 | CASSISGHPGYTF | TGTGCCAGTAGTATATCGGGCCACCCCGGCTACACCTTC
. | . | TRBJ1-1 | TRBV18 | CASSPKAVGGVSTEAFF | TGTGCCAGCTCACCTAAGGCAGTGGGGGGGGTGAGCACTGAAGCTTTCTTT
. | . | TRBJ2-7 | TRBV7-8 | CASSLNRYEQYF | TGTGCCAGCAGCTTAAACAGATACGAGCAGTACTTC
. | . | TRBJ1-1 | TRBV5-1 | CASSLTMGEAFF | TGCGCCAGCAGCCTAACTATGGGCGAAGCTTTCTTT
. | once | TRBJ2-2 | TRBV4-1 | CASSQRHTLSGELFF | TGCGCCAGCAGCCAAAGACACACCCTTTCTGGGGAGCTGTTTTTT
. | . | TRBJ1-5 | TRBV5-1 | CASSFAGDQPQHF | TGCGCCAGCAGCTTTGCAGGGGACCAGCCCCAGCATTTT
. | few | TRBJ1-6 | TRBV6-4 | CASRNRANSPLHF | TGTGCCAGCAGGAACAGGGCTAATTCACCCCTCCACTTT
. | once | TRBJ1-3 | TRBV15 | CATSSWGTGNTIYF | TGTGCCACCAGCAGTTGGGGTACTGGAAACACCATATATTTT
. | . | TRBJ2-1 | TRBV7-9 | CASSLEGWNEQFF | TGTGCCAGCAGCTTAGAGGGATGGAATGAGCAGTTCTTC